Listed below are T cell receptor beta chains from one sample, sequenced in a study of early T cells in non-severe SARS-CoV-2 infection. TCRdb processed the 5' RACE reads anew with MiXCR; each CDR3 protein has one entry. The table records more than 65,000 distinct CDR3 sequences, 13% of them present only once. Sequencing was done on a sample of whole blood. All receptors derive from an adult who was a healthcare worker with PCR-confirmed SARS-CoV-2 infection or an uninfected control (not recorded which). The CDR3 runs from the conserved cysteine through the conserved F or W. A D gene is named only where the DNA matches it firmly. Size is stated for part of the rows, as once, few or many counts, or as a class when the clone is expanded.

many,TRBJ1-2,-,TRBV27,CASSTREGRANYGYTF,TGTGCCAGCAGTACCAGAGAGGGTAGGGCTAACTATGGCTACACCTTC
few,TRBJ2-7,-,TRBV6-2/TRBV6-3,CASSKTYEQYF,TGTGCCAGCAGTAAAACCTACGAGCAGTACTTC
many,TRBJ2-7,TRBD2,TRBV20-1,CSARTSGLSYEQYF,TGCAGTGCTAGAACTAGCGGACTCTCCTACGAGCAGTACTTC
-,TRBJ1-1,-,TRBV6-2/TRBV6-3,CASRGLSTEAFF,TGTGCCAGCAGGGGTTTATCCACTGAAGCTTTCTTT
few,TRBJ1-6,-,TRBV12-3/TRBV12-4,CASSLRQYNSPLHF,TGTGCCAGCAGTTTGAGGCAGTATAATTCACCCCTCCACTTT
few,TRBJ1-6,-,TRBV7-9,CASSLVDSPLHF,TGTGCCAGCAGCTTAGTAGATTCACCCCTCCACTTT
many,TRBJ1-5,-,TRBV28,CASSLEWGGISNQPQHF,TGTGCCAGCAGTTTAGAGTGGGGCGGAATAAGCAATCAGCCCCAGCATTTT
many,TRBJ1-1,-,TRBV4-3,CASSQDIKTGEAFF,TGCGCCAGCAGCCAAGATATCAAGACAGGTGAAGCTTTCTTT
few,TRBJ2-1,-,TRBV6-6,CASIQGLERHQKFF,TGTGCCAGCATCCAGGGGCTCGAGAGACACCAGAAGTTCTTC
few,TRBJ2-1,TRBD2,TRBV12-5,CASGPGLAGEDEQFF,TGTGCTAGTGGCCCTGGACTAGCGGGAGAAGATGAGCAGTTCTTC
few,TRBJ2-7,TRBD2,TRBV27,CASSPGLAGGPYF,TGTGCCAGCAGTCCGGGACTAGCTGGGGGTCCGTACTTC
-,TRBJ2-1,TRBD2,TRBV11-2,CASSLVGAGGTEQFF,TGTGCCAGCAGCTTAGTAGGAGCGGGAGGCACTGAGCAGTTCTTC
-,TRBJ2-4,-,TRBV28,CASSLSPVWVLAKNIQYF,TGTGCCAGCAGTTTATCCCCAGTTTGGGTGCTAGCCAAAAACATTCAGTACTTC
few,TRBJ1-2,-,TRBV29-1,CSVAEYSGYTF,TGCAGCGTTGCAGAGTACAGTGGCTACACCTTC
-,TRBJ2-2,TRBD1,TRBV19,CASSTLHRDSTGELFF,TGTGCCAGTAGTACCCTTCATCGGGACAGCACCGGGGAGCTGTTTTTT
few,TRBJ2-1,-,TRBV5-4,CASSLARLGGFNEQFF,TGTGCCAGCAGCTTGGCCCGGCTCGGGGGTTTTAATGAGCAGTTCTTC
many,TRBJ2-2,-,TRBV28,CASSPERTGELFF,TGTGCCAGCAGCCCGGAGAGGACCGGGGAGCTGTTTTTT